The 8 T cell receptor beta chains below all came from one sample that was sequenced in a study of cytomegalovirus exposure and HLA in healthy donors. It was with 60 Vbeta and 13 Jbeta primers that the PCR ran. Generated by immunoSEQ multiplex PCR, the TCRdb table keeps only in-frame clones and is missing some. The sample has more than 65,000 clones; around 80% are singletons. Source material: PBMCs. These receptors were taken from a man between 18 and 29 years old in good health and CMV-seronegative.

The V and J genes are TRBV11-1 and TRBJ2-2; 8 positions match TRBD2. The J segment lost 5 bases and the V segment lost 0 bases, leaving 2 bases of the junction unmatched. Germline CDR1 SGHAT, CDR2 FQDESV (reference sequence). The CDR3 consists of 15 residues. For the CDR3, the DNA is TGTGCCAGCAGCTTAGCAACTAGCGGAACCGGGGAGCTGTTTTTT. It encodes CASSLATSGTGELFF.

J is TRBJ1-5 and V is TRBV9; D is unclear. The V gene lost 0 bases and the J gene lost 7 bases, with 8 bases spanning the gap. CDR1 and CDR2 (germline): SGDLS, YYNGEE. The CDR3 is made up of 13 amino acids. The CDR3 DNA reads as TGTGCCAGCAGCGTAGAGGGAGACCAGCCCCAGCATTTT. Protein product: CASSVEGDQPQHF.

This chain links TRBV6-6 with TRBJ1-1; D may be TRBD1 (6 bases). In germline, CDR1 is MNHNY, CDR2 SVGAGI (reference sequence). The V end was cut by 6 bases, the J end by 1 base, with 9 bases between. The CDR3 length is 13 residues. The CDR3 sequence is CASRLQGNTEAFF. In DNA form, the CDR3 reads TGTGCCAGCAGATTACAGGGGAACACTGAAGCTTTCTTT.

This clone was seen just once. This chain uses TRBV10-3 with TRBJ1-6; 9 bases fit TRBD1. Unmatched junction bases numbered 0, after V lost 0 bases and J lost 6 bases. The germline gives CDR1 ENHRY, CDR2 SYGVKD. CDR3 length equals 15 residues. CDR3: CAISESTGGNSPLHF. The CDR3 nucleotides read TGTGCCATCAGTGAGTCGACAGGGGGTAATTCACCCCTCCACTTT.

The chain employs TRBV7-2 and TRBJ2-7; 9 nucleotides agree with TRBD1. The germline V gene encodes CDR1 SGHTA and CDR2 FQGNSA. The CDR3 totals 15 residues. Trimming removed 5 bases from V and 5 bases from J; junction bases left unmatched: 10. The CDR3 sequence is CASSTSGTGRNEQYF. The CDR3 DNA reads as TGTGCCAGCAGCACCTCCGGGACAGGGAGGAACGAGCAGTACTTC.

As regards this clone: In the same sample, other DNA sequences code for this CDR3. The V call is TRBV7-9, the J call TRBJ2-7; tentative D call: TRBD2 (5 bases). CDR1 is SEHNR and CDR2 is FQNEAQ in the germline V gene (reference sequence). This CDR3 comprises 13 residues. Trimming shortened V by 4 bases and J by 6 bases, and 13 bases separated the two germline ends. The CDR3 sequence is CASSSGGGGEQYF. The DNA of the CDR3 is TGTGCCAGCAGCTCAGGCGGAGGAGGCGAGCAGTACTTC.

This chain links TRBV4-1 with TRBJ2-7; possible D gene TRBD1, 6 bases. CDR3 length equals 16 residues. The germline CDR1 and CDR2 sequences are MGHRA and YSYEKL. V lost 1 base and J 4 bases, leaving 17 bases between the germline ends. DNA for the CDR3: TGCGCCAGCAGCCAAGGGACAGACTCCCCATTTTACGAGCAGTACTTC. It translates to CASSQGTDSPFYEQYF.

The rearrangement joins TRBV28 to TRBJ2-7, with 11 bases aligning to TRBD1. The CDR3 is made up of 13 amino acids. V gave up 10 bases and J gave up 9 bases; unmatched junction bases: 11. Germline-derived CDR1 and CDR2 are MDHEN and SYDVKM. CDR3 in amino acids: CATSGQGVLGQYF. Here the CDR3 DNA reads TGTGCCACCTCGGGACAGGGGGTCTTGGGGCAGTACTTC.